Here is one T cell receptor beta chain with its context. Genomic DNA acted as the template from which TCR beta VDJ combination and CDR3 sequence profiling were carried out. TCRdb processed the reads anew with MiXCR; each CDR3 protein has one entry. Among 150,000 to 200,000 distinct CDR3 sequences listed, 63% were seen once. Patients chosen for sequencing had shown CD8+CD57+ cell expansion by flow cytometry. Each patient carried a diagnosis of severe acquired aplastic anemia. Each patient gave a blood sample that was collected before any therapy had been received. The source of the sample is a study of CD8+CD57+ T cells in acquired aplastic anemia. Study details: DNA recovered from sorted CD4+ and CD8+ cells had a mean of about 3.5 ug.

This CDR3 spans 13 amino acids. Germline assignment: CDR1 ENHRY and CDR2 SYGVKD. The V end was cut by 10 bases, the J end by 2 bases, with 12 bases between. The sequence was collected from a human donor with aplastic anemia. The genes are TRBV10-3 and TRBJ1-3; perhaps TRBD1 as D (5 bases). Sequencing used sorted CD4+, CD8+, or CD8+CD57+ T cells (not recorded which) from PBMCs. CDR3 residues: CATQLGAGNTIYF. The DNA for the CDR3 is TGTGCCACCCAGCTAGGGGCTGGAAACACCATATATTTT.